The clone carrying this T cell receptor beta chain has ten or more counts. Antigen specificity is unknown. The sample belongs to a study of T-cell memory formation after mild COVID-19. TCRdb reprocessed the 5' RACE reads via MiXCR and lists one record per CDR3 protein. This table holds about 150,000 distinct CDR3 sequences, 30% to 35% found once. Trimming shortened V by 5 bases and J by 4 bases, and 17 bases separated the two germline ends. In germline, CDR1 is SNHLY, CDR2 FYNNEI. The CDR3 has 15 amino acids. Study-level findings and limits: CD8+ contracting clones occupied EMRA, while CD4+ ones occupied mainly CM and EM.

Sequenced: PBMCs or a T cell subset sorted from them (not recorded which). J is TRBJ2-5 and V is TRBV2, with D hard to call. This receptor was taken from an adult woman who had mild COVID-19 (a few samples of this study predate the infection). Cell type and time point are not known. The CDR3 DNA sequence: TGTGCCAGCAGTCTGAACCCACAGCCCCCAGAGACCCAGTACTTC. Translating gives CASSLNPQPPETQYF.